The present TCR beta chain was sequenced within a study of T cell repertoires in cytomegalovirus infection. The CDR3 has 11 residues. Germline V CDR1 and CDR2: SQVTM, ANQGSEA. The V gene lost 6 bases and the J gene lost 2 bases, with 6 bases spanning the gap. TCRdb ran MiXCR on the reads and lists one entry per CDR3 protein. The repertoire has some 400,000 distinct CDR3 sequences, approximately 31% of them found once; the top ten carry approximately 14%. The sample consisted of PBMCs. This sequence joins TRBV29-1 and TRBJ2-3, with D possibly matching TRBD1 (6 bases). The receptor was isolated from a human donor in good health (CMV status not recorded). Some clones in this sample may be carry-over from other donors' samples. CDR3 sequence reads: CSVGHTDTQYF. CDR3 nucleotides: TGCAGCGTGGGACACACAGATACGCAGTATTTT.